The clone carrying this TCR beta chain occurred a few times. The source of the sample is a study of technical replicates of blood from a handful of donors. Libraries were prepared by immunoSEQ multiplex PCR; TCRdb keeps only in-frame clonotypes and omits some of them. The sample has about 56,000 clones; 80% to 95% are singletons. Germline V gene lookup returns CDR1 LGHNA and CDR2 YSLEER. The V and J ends lost 8 bases and 1 base respectively, with 18 bases between them. CDR3 length: 16 amino acids. This TCR was sampled from a human donor in good health. Some clones in this sample may be carry-over from other donors' samples. Input material: PBMCs. The chain couples TRBV4-3 to TRBJ2-1; D perhaps matches TRBD1 (6 bases). The CDR3 here is CASRQAVGESYNEQFF. The CDR3 region has the DNA TGCGCCAGCCGACAGGCCGTAGGGGAGTCCTACAATGAGCAGTTCTTC.